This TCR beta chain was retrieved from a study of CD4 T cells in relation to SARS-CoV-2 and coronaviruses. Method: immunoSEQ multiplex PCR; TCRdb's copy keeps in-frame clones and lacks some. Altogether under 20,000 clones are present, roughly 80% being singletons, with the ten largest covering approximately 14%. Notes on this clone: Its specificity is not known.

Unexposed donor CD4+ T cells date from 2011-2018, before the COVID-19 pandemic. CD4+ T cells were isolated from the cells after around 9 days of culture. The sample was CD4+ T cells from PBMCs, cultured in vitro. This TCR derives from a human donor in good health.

The CDR3 DNA follows: TGTGCCAGCACCCATTTTGACCCTACAGGGGGAAACTACGAGCAGTACTTC. Protein sequence: CASTHFDPTGGNYEQYF. This chain joins TRBV2 and TRBJ2-7; 8 bases map to TRBD1. This CDR3 has 17 residues. The trim removed 7 bases at V and 3 bases at J, leaving 17 bases unmatched. Germline V gives CDR1 SNHLY, CDR2 FYNNEI.